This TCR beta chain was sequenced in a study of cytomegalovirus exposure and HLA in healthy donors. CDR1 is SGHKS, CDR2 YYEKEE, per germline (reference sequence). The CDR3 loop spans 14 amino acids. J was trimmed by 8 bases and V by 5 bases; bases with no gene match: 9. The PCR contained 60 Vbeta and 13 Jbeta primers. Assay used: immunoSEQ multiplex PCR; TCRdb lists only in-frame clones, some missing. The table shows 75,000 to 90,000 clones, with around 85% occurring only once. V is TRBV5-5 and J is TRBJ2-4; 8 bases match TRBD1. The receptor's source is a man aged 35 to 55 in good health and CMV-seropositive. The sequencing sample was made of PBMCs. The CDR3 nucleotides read TGTGCCAGCAGTCTCAGGGGGCGCGGGGACATTCAGTACTTC. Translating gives CASSLRGRGDIQYF.